This TCR beta chain was sequenced for a study of cytomegalovirus exposure and HLA in healthy donors. Study details: Both the 120 or so validation repertoires and the roughly 700 first-cohort repertoires used the same platform, as reported by a later analysis.

The study, taken as a whole, reports: Cytomegalovirus status was reportedly diagnosed by the classifier with high specificity and sensitivity.

In this sample, this clone turned up once. Its specificity is not known. The CDR3 contains 14 residues. V lost 5 bases and J lost 2, with 12 bases in between. Germline CDR1 reads SGHVS; CDR2 reads FQNEAQ. Data came from immunoSEQ multiplex PCR; TCRdb stores just in-frame clones and leaves some out. This table holds some 64,000 clones, almost 97% found once. The sample consisted of PBMCs. The receptor comes from a young woman in good health and CMV-seronegative. The chain uses TRBV7-8 and TRBJ1-2; D may be TRBD1 (6 bases). CDR3 in DNA: TGTGCCAGCAGCCCGAGGACAGACAACTATGGCTACACCTTC. This sequence encodes CASSPRTDNYGYTF.